This T cell receptor beta chain was identified in a study of blood T cells in healthy people across ages. Whole-study results and caveats: Naive CD4+ cells and diversity were both higher in long-lived donors than in aged donors. Donor CMV status was unknown, possibly confounding expanded clonotype changes.

For the second PCR, which ran for roughly 6 to 11 cycles, a sample-barcoded 5' primer and a J-beta primer mix were used. In TCRdb, the 5' RACE reads were re-called with MiXCR into one record per CDR3 protein. The repertoire holds about 1.4 million distinct CDR3 sequences, with around 55% as singletons. Per-sample PBMC isolation yielded at least 6.5 million cells. Comments on this clonotype: Antigen: not known.

This TCR derives from a man younger than 35 in good health. Input material: blood.

This chain's CDR3 is CSAPGLAGGDEQFF. The CDR3 nucleotides read TGCAGTGCTCCGGGACTAGCGGGAGGGGATGAGCAGTTCTTC. The chain is built from TRBV20-1 and TRBJ2-1; 16 bases match TRBD2. Germline assignment: CDR1 DFQATT and CDR2 SNEGSKA (reference sequence). The CDR3 is 14 residues long. The trim removed 5 bases at V and 8 bases at J, leaving 3 bases unmatched.